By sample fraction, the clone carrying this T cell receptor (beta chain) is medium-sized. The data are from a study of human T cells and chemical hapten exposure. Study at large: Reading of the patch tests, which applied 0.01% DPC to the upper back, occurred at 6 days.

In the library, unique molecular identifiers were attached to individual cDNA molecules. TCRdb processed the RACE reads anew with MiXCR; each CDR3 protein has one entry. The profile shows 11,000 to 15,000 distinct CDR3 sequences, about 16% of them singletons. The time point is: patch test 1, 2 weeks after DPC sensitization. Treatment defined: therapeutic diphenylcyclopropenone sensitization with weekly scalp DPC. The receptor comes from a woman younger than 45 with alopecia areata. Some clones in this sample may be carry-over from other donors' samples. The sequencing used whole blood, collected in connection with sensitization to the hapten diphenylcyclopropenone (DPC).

The CDR3 bases are TGTGCCAGCAGCCCCCAACAACAGGGGAGGTTCGGGGCACCCCTCCACTTT. Translating it yields CASSPQQQGRFGAPLHF. The chain uses TRBV21-1 and TRBJ1-6; the listed D gene, TRBD1, was not tested against the DNA. TRBV21-1 is tagged as a pseudogene. The CDR3 sequence is 17 residues long.